These T cell receptor beta chains were read from a single sample in a study of cytomegalovirus exposure and HLA in healthy donors. Profiling relied on immunoSEQ multiplex PCR, and the TCRdb table lists in-frame clones only, not all of them. This table holds around 150,000 clones, approximately 78% found once. The sequencing input was PBMCs. Receptors originate from a woman between 40 and 55 years old in good health and CMV-seropositive. Both conserved end residues are part of each CDR3. A D gene is named only where the DNA matches it firmly. Clone size is not always given. Where it is, it says once, few, many or a class for expanded clones.

d_call j_call clone_size v_call cdr3_nt cdr3_aa
. TRBJ2-3 once TRBV7-3 TGTGCCAGCAGCTCTGGGCTTTTAGATACGCAGTATTTT CASSSGLLDTQYF
. TRBJ2-5 . TRBV10-3 TGTGCCATCAGTGGCCGGGACAATGGAGAGACCCAGTACTTC CAISGRDNGETQYF
. TRBJ2-3 once TRBV10-1 TGCGCCAGCAGTACAGGGTTCACAGATACGCAGTATTTT CASSTGFTDTQYF
TRBD2 TRBJ2-1 . TRBV2 TGTGCCAGCAAACGGGAGGTAAACTCCAATGAGCAGTTCTTC CASKREVNSNEQFF
TRBD1 TRBJ1-6 . TRBV9 TGTGCCAGCAGCGTAGGAGGGACAGAAAATTCCCCCCTCCACTTT CASSVGGTENSPLHF
. TRBJ2-3 . TRBV7-3 TGTGCCAGCAGCTTAACGGGGACTCACACAGATACGCAGTATTTT CASSLTGTHTDTQYF
TRBD1 TRBJ2-7 . TRBV27 TGTGCCAGCAGTTGGGGGGACAGGGGTTACGAGCAGTACTTC CASSWGDRGYEQYF
TRBD1 TRBJ1-2 . TRBV11-2 TGTGCCAGCAGCCCCCAGGGGGGCTATGGCTACACCTTC CASSPQGGYGYTF
TRBD1 TRBJ1-1 . TRBV14 TGTGCCAGCAGGGGGACAGGAAGGAACACTGAAGCTTTCTTT CASRGTGRNTEAFF
TRBD1 TRBJ1-6 . TRBV19 TGTGCCAGTGGGACAGGGACCTATAATTCACCCCTCCACTTT CASGTGTYNSPLHF
TRBD1 TRBJ2-7 . TRBV28 TGTGCCAGCACCAAGACAGGGGCGATGGGGACCTACGAGCAGTACTTC CASTKTGAMGTYEQYF
. TRBJ2-5 . TRBV4-2 TGTGCCAGCAGCCAAGCATGGGACTCTCAAGAGACCCAGTACTTC CASSQAWDSQETQYF
. TRBJ2-5 . TRBV13 TGTGCCAGCAGCCCTCGGTCCTCTAGAGAGACCCAGTACTTC CASSPRSSRETQYF
. TRBJ2-7 once TRBV7-9 TGTGCCAGCAGCTTAGCCGGGACCGGGAGCGAGCAGTACTTC CASSLAGTGSEQYF
. TRBJ2-7 . TRBV10-3 TGTGCCGTCTCCGGGACAAATGAGGACGAGCAGTACTTC CAVSGTNEDEQYF
. TRBJ1-2 . TRBV30 TGTGCCTGGAGTCCACTCTCTAACTATGGCTACACCTTC CAWSPLSNYGYTF
. TRBJ2-2 . TRBV27 TGTGCCAGCAGTTTTAGCACGTCGGGGGCCGGGGAGCTGTTTTTT CASSFSTSGAGELFF
. TRBJ1-1 few TRBV7-3 TGTGCCAGCAGGCCAAGAACAGGGATGAACACTGAAGCTTTCTTT CASRPRTGMNTEAFF
TRBD2 TRBJ2-2 . TRBV23-1 TGCGCCCGCGGGGGTTCGAACACCGGGGAGCTGTTTTTT CARGGSNTGELFF
TRBD2 TRBJ2-1 . TRBV30 TGTGCCTGGAGCAGGCGGGGGGGCTCCGATGAGCAGTTCTTC CAWSRRGGSDEQFF
. TRBJ1-1 . TRBV5-1 TGCGCCAGCAGCTTGAACGCCGCGGGGGGAGGGACTGAAGCTTTCTTT CASSLNAAGGGTEAFF
. TRBJ1-4 . TRBV9 TGTGCCAGCAGCGCCAGGGGAACTAATGAAAAACTGTTTTTT CASSARGTNEKLFF
TRBD2 TRBJ2-1 . TRBV5-1 TGCGCCAGCAGCTTGGTAGGGACTAGTAAAGATGAGCAGTTCTTC CASSLVGTSKDEQFF
TRBD2 TRBJ2-5 . TRBV7-8 TGTGCCAGCAGCTTACAGTTGGGAGGGGCCAGCCAAGAGACCCAGTACTTC CASSLQLGGASQETQYF
. TRBJ2-3 . TRBV4-3 TGCGCCAGCAGCCAAGATAGGTTACAGGGCGCAGATACGCAGTATTTT CASSQDRLQGADTQYF
. TRBJ2-7 . TRBV20-1 TGCAGTGCAGCCATCGCCTACGAGCAGTACTTC CSAAIAYEQYF
TRBD1 TRBJ2-7 . TRBV7-9 TGTTCCAGCAGCTTAGCCAATCCGGGACAGGGCTACGAGCAGTACTTC CSSSLANPGQGYEQYF
TRBD2 TRBJ2-5 few TRBV7-2 TGTGCCAGCAGCTTAAGCGGGACTAGCGAGACCCAGTACTTC CASSLSGTSETQYF
. TRBJ1-2 . TRBV27 TGTGCCAGCAGGATTTCGGGGGGCCATGGCTACACCTTC CASRISGGHGYTF
TRBD2 TRBJ2-1 . TRBV30 TGTGCCTGGAGGGACGAAAGCGGGGGCCGACTTGAGCAGTTCTTC CAWRDESGGRLEQFF
TRBD1 TRBJ1-4 . TRBV6-6 TGTGCCAGCCGTTTAGGTACAGGGGGTAATGAAAAACTGTTTTTT CASRLGTGGNEKLFF
TRBD1 TRBJ1-1 few TRBV6-1 TGTGCCAGCAGGACGGGACAGCGGAACACTGAAGCTTTCTTT CASRTGQRNTEAFF
. TRBJ2-7 . TRBV10-3 TGTGCCATCATGGGTAGCTCCTACGAGCAGTACTTC CAIMGSSYEQYF
. TRBJ2-7 . TRBV18 TGTGCCAGCTCTACCGGGCCTACTGGAGGGGACGAGCAGTACTTC CASSTGPTGGDEQYF
. TRBJ2-5 . TRBV5-1 TGCGCCAGCAGCATAGGGACGCGGGGTGGAGAGACCCAGTACTTC CASSIGTRGGETQYF
. TRBJ2-3 . TRBV30 TGTGCCTGGAGTCCAGGTGGAGATACGCAGTATTTT CAWSPGGDTQYF
TRBD2 TRBJ2-3 . TRBV7-3 TGTGCCAGCAGCCAAGGGACTAGCGGCAAATACACAGATACGCAGTATTTT CASSQGTSGKYTDTQYF
. TRBJ1-1 . TRBV7-3 TGTGCCAGCAGCTTAATGGGAGTAGGTACGAACACTGAAGCTTTCTTT CASSLMGVGTNTEAFF
. TRBJ2-7 . TRBV19 TGTGCCAGTAGTGCTGGCCTTTACGAGCAGTACTTC CASSAGLYEQYF
. TRBJ2-1 . TRBV7-2 TGTGCCAGCAGCTTGGGTGACTCTGGGAGTGAGCAGTTCTTC CASSLGDSGSEQFF
. TRBJ2-5 . TRBV28 TGTGCCAGCAGTTTAACAGCGGGCCAAGAGACCCAGTACTTC CASSLTAGQETQYF
. TRBJ2-7 . TRBV9 TGTGCCAGCAGCGTAGCCGGACTACCCCGCTACGAGCAGTACTTC CASSVAGLPRYEQYF
TRBD1 TRBJ1-1 . TRBV7-8 TGTGCCAGCAGCTTAGTGCAGGGGGCGAACACTGAAGCTTTCTTT CASSLVQGANTEAFF
. TRBJ2-5 . TRBV27 TGTGCCAGCAGTTCGGGGGGCTCTGAGACCCAGTACTTC CASSSGGSETQYF
TRBD2 TRBJ2-3 . TRBV11-2 TGTGCCAGCAGCTTAAATAGCGGGGATGTAAAAGATACGCAGTATTTT CASSLNSGDVKDTQYF
TRBD1 TRBJ1-1 . TRBV6-5 TGTGCCAGCAGTTACGGTACACAGGGGGCTGAAGCTTTCTTT CASSYGTQGAEAFF
TRBD1 TRBJ1-1 . TRBV9 TGTGCCAGCAGCGTAGCTATCGGACAGGGGTCTGAAGCTTTCTTT CASSVAIGQGSEAFF
TRBD2 TRBJ2-3 . TRBV4-2 TGTGCCAGCAGCCAAGCCTTTTCGGCTAGCGGGGGAACAGATACGCAGTATTTT CASSQAFSASGGTDTQYF
TRBD1 TRBJ1-2 . TRBV19 TGTGCCAGTAGTACAAATTCCGGGACAGCCTTCGACGGGGGCTACACCTTC CASSTNSGTAFDGGYTF
TRBD1 TRBJ2-3 . TRBV7-2 TGTGCCAGCAGCCCTGGACAGGGAGGAGGAGATACGCAGTATTTT CASSPGQGGGDTQYF
TRBD2 TRBJ2-3 . TRBV19 TGTGCCAGTAGCGGAAGCGGGGACGGGGGAGATACGCAGTATTTT CASSGSGDGGDTQYF
. TRBJ2-3 . TRBV9 TGTGCCAGCAGCGTAGGGGTAGGGACTGGCACAGATACGCAGTATTTT CASSVGVGTGTDTQYF
. TRBJ2-5 . TRBV9 TGTGCCAGCAGCGTGGGGCCGCAAGAGACCCAGTACTTC CASSVGPQETQYF
TRBD1 TRBJ1-1 . TRBV5-4 TGTGCCAGCAGCGTCGTGACAGGGCCCACTGAAGCTTTCTTT CASSVVTGPTEAFF
TRBD2 TRBJ2-1 . TRBV30 TGTGCCTGGAGGTTGGGACTAGTTGGTTTTGAGCAGTTCTTC CAWRLGLVGFEQFF
TRBD2 TRBJ2-1 once TRBV29-1 TGCAGCGTTGAGACTAGCGGGAGCGGGTATGAGCAGTTCTTC CSVETSGSGYEQFF
TRBD2 TRBJ2-3 . TRBV9 TGTGCCAGCAGCGTAGATAATGGCGGGGGGGCATCGGATACGCAGTATTTT CASSVDNGGGASDTQYF
TRBD2 TRBJ2-7 . TRBV10-3 TGTGCCATCAGTGCTCTAGCGGGTAGCTCCTACGAGCAGTACTTC CAISALAGSSYEQYF
TRBD2 TRBJ2-7 . TRBV6-6 TGTGCCAGCAGTTCAACTCAAGGGGATGGGGGGGAGGAACAGTACTTC CASSSTQGDGGEEQYF